This is a list of T cell receptor beta chains from one sample in a study of T cell repertoires in cytomegalovirus infection. TCRdb reanalysed the reads using MiXCR and keeps one entry per CDR3 protein. In the table there are around 270,000 distinct CDR3 sequences, roughly 10% of which are singletons. Source material: PBMCs. The receptors were gathered from a human donor in good health (CMV status not recorded). Some clones in this sample may be carry-over from other donors' samples. Both conserved end residues are part of each CDR3. The D gene is left open where the match is weak. Clone size is shown for a subset of rows, as once, few, many or a class of expanded clone.

CASSLIGIPEAFF	TGTGCCAGCAGTTTAATCGGAATACCCGAAGCTTTCTTT	13	TRBV12-3/TRBV12-4	TRBJ1-1	NA	many
CASSLVQGITGANVLTF	TGTGCCAGCAGCTTGGTTCAGGGGATTACTGGGGCCAACGTCCTGACTTTC	17	TRBV7-9	TRBJ2-6	NA	many
CASSTSGFSSSYEQYF	TGTGCCAGCAGTACCTCAGGGTTTTCTAGCTCCTACGAGCAGTACTTC	16	TRBV2	TRBJ2-7	NA	many
CASSLAATDEQFF	TGTGCCAGCAGCTTAGCGGCCACAGATGAGCAGTTCTTC	13	TRBV7-2	TRBJ2-1	NA	many
CASSGVPNSPLHF	TGTGCCAGCAGCGGGGTTCCTAATTCACCCCTCCACTTT	13	TRBV7-9	TRBJ1-6	NA	NA
CASSIVEATEAFF	TGTGCCAGTAGTATTGTAGAGGCCACTGAAGCTTTCTTT	13	TRBV19	TRBJ1-1	NA	NA
CSAPHQLGGEKLFF	TGCAGTGCCCCACATCAATTAGGGGGTGAAAAACTGTTTTTT	14	TRBV20-1	TRBJ1-4	NA	many
CASSLWDSATDTQYF	TGCGCCAGCAGCTTGTGGGACAGCGCCACAGATACGCAGTATTTT	15	TRBV5-1	TRBJ2-3	TRBD1	NA
CASSLVAGRYQPQHF	TGTGCCAGCAGTTTAGTGGCAGGGAGGTATCAGCCCCAGCATTTT	15	TRBV28	TRBJ1-5	NA	many
CASSLGTFSYEQYF	TGTGCCAGCAGCCTTGGGACATTCAGCTACGAGCAGTACTTC	14	TRBV7-8	TRBJ2-7	NA	few
CASAKGASGSYEQYF	TGTGCCAGCGCTAAAGGGGCTAGCGGGTCCTACGAGCAGTACTTC	15	TRBV6-1	TRBJ2-7	TRBD2	many
CASSYPLDWDEQFF	TGTGCCAGCAGTTACCCCCTGGACTGGGATGAGCAGTTCTTC	14	TRBV6-7	TRBJ2-1	NA	few
CASSFDGFSDTQYF	TGTGCCAGCAGCTTTGATGGATTCTCAGATACGCAGTATTTT	14	TRBV7-2	TRBJ2-3	NA	many
CASSVTRSSYNEQFF	TGTGCCAGTAGTGTCACACGGAGCTCCTACAATGAGCAGTTCTTC	15	TRBV19	TRBJ2-1	NA	many
CATRAGVGLNEQFF	TGTGCCACCCGAGCGGGGGTAGGATTGAATGAGCAGTTCTTC	14	TRBV19	TRBJ2-1	TRBD2	NA
CASSERYEQYF	TGTGCCAGCAGTGAACGGTACGAGCAGTACTTC	11	TRBV2	TRBJ2-7	NA	many
CASSLGLAGPNEQFF	TGTGCCAGCAGCCTAGGACTAGCGGGACCTAATGAGCAGTTCTTC	15	TRBV7-2	TRBJ2-1	TRBD2	many
CASSPRTEAFF	TGTGCCAGCAGCCCCCGAACTGAAGCTTTCTTT	11	TRBV6-2/TRBV6-3	TRBJ1-1	NA	many
CASSLPQGWTEAFF	TGTGCCAGCAGCTTACCACAGGGTTGGACTGAAGCTTTCTTT	14	TRBV7-2	TRBJ1-1	NA	many
CASSGDSTGELFF	TGTGCCAGCAGTGGGGACAGCACCGGGGAGCTGTTTTTT	13	TRBV6-1	TRBJ2-2	TRBD1	many
CSAELAGGFADTQYF	TGCAGTGCAGAACTAGCGGGGGGATTCGCAGATACGCAGTATTTT	15	TRBV20-1	TRBJ2-3	TRBD2	NA
CASHRTGTETQYF	TGTGCCAGCCACCGGACAGGGACAGAGACCCAGTACTTC	13	TRBV6-2/TRBV6-3	TRBJ2-5	TRBD1	few
CASSLGTSRSYNEQFF	TGTGCCAGCAGCTTGGGGACTAGCCGCTCCTACAATGAGCAGTTCTTC	16	TRBV7-8	TRBJ2-1	TRBD2	many
CASSLVSQGARSIQYF	TGTGCCAGCAGCTTAGTCTCGCAGGGGGCTCGGAGCATTCAGTACTTC	16	TRBV7-2	TRBJ2-4	TRBD1	many
CASSSLPRGPETQYF	TGTGCCAGCAGTTCTCTACCCCGGGGGCCAGAGACCCAGTACTTC	15	TRBV28	TRBJ2-5	NA	few
CASSLTRTIGELFF	TGTGCCAGCAGCTTGACCCGGACGATCGGGGAGCTGTTTTTT	14	TRBV7-2	TRBJ2-2	NA	many
CSATTGGAVGYTF	TGCAGTGCTACCACAGGGGGCGCGGTTGGCTACACCTTC	13	TRBV20-1	TRBJ1-2	TRBD1	NA
CASSIEGQGIGYTF	TGCGCCAGCAGCATCGAGGGACAGGGGATTGGCTACACCTTC	14	TRBV5-1	TRBJ1-2	TRBD1	many
CASSFSAGATTEAFF	TGTGCCAGCAGTTTTTCGGCCGGGGCAACCACTGAAGCTTTCTTT	15	TRBV12-3/TRBV12-4	TRBJ1-1	NA	few
CASSPPAFGANVLTF	TGTGCCAGTAGTCCGCCCGCATTCGGGGCCAACGTCCTGACTTTC	15	TRBV19	TRBJ2-6	NA	NA
CASSLTEVQETQYF	TGTGCCAGCTCACTGACAGAAGTTCAAGAGACCCAGTACTTC	14	TRBV18	TRBJ2-5	NA	many
CASSRGAADVYEQYF	TGTGCCAGTAGCCGAGGGGCAGCGGATGTCTACGAGCAGTACTTC	15	TRBV19	TRBJ2-7	NA	few
CASRSVDVYEQYF	TGTGCCAGCAGGTCCGTCGACGTATACGAGCAGTACTTC	13	TRBV5-6	TRBJ2-7	NA	NA
CASSLPSGQGNGYTF	TGTGCCAGCAGTTTACCATCGGGACAGGGCAATGGCTACACCTTC	15	TRBV28	TRBJ1-2	TRBD1	many
CASSLGLGGNQPQHF	TGTGCCAGCAGCTTAGGGTTGGGCGGGAATCAGCCCCAGCATTTT	15	TRBV7-2	TRBJ1-5	NA	many
CASKHTGGLAGVLYEQYF	TGTGCCAGCAAACATACGGGAGGACTAGCGGGAGTATTGTACGAGCAGTACTTC	18	TRBV6-1	TRBJ2-7	TRBD2	many
CASRSKGRDMNTGELFF	TGTGCCAGCAGATCTAAGGGGCGGGACATGAACACCGGGGAGCTGTTTTTT	17	TRBV6-5	TRBJ2-2	NA	many
CSALGGSTDTQYF	TGCAGCGCCCTGGGGGGGAGCACAGATACGCAGTATTTT	13	TRBV29-1	TRBJ2-3	TRBD2	NA
CASSFNTGSAGYTF	TGTGCCAGCAGTTTTAATACAGGTTCGGCTGGCTACACCTTC	14	TRBV12-3/TRBV12-4	TRBJ1-2	NA	many
CSVERRGVGTEAFF	TGCAGCGTTGAACGGAGAGGGGTTGGCACTGAAGCTTTCTTT	14	TRBV29-1	TRBJ1-1	NA	NA
CASSLKASSGANVLTF	TGTGCCAGCAGCTTAAAAGCCAGCTCTGGGGCCAACGTCCTGACTTTC	16	TRBV7-8	TRBJ2-6	NA	many
CASSQRNRGLYNEQFF	TGTGCCAGCAGCCAAAGAAACAGGGGGCTCTACAATGAGCAGTTCTTC	16	TRBV7-8	TRBJ2-1	TRBD1	many
CASSQDNLAYNEQFF	TGCGCCAGCAGCCAAGATAACCTGGCTTACAATGAGCAGTTCTTC	15	TRBV4-3	TRBJ2-1	NA	NA
CAWSVIAGREQFF	TGTGCCTGGAGTGTAATAGCCGGAAGGGAGCAGTTCTTC	13	TRBV30	TRBJ2-1	NA	NA